The 26 T cell receptor beta chains reported below all come from one sample, sequenced in a study of Graves' ophthalmopathy and Graves' hyperthyroidism. Amplifying from RNA transcripts, the study obtained TCR beta CDR3 regions. Investigators did first-round RT-PCR with HTBI primers, then second-round multiplex PCR. TCRdb passed the multiplex PCR reads through MiXCR, listing each CDR3 protein once. Found here are over a million distinct CDR3 sequences, roughly 35% of them singletons; the top ten hold approximately 10%. Sequencing was carried out using peripheral blood or thyroid tissue (not recorded which). The receptors stem from an adult man with Graves' hyperthyroidism.

The sample holds many counts of this clonotype. The chain employs TRBV15 and TRBJ2-7; D not resolved. V gave up 5 bases and J gave up 3 bases, with 5 bases separating them. Germline lookup yields CDR1 LNHNV and CDR2 YYDKDF (reference sequence). The length of the CDR3 is 11 residues. The CDR3 protein is CATSSGYEQYF. For the CDR3, the DNA is TGTGCCACCAGCTCTGGCTACGAGCAGTACTTC.

V is TRBV25-1 and J is TRBJ1-6; D might be TRBD1 (6 bases). There are 14 residues in the CDR3. The germline V gene has CDR1 MGHDK and CDR2 SYGVNS. Between the trimmed V and J ends, which lost 8 bases and 8 bases, there was a span of 16 bases. The CDR3 loop reads CASQEEGGYSPLHF. In DNA form, the CDR3 reads TGTGCCAGCCAAGAGGAGGGGGGCTATTCACCCCTCCACTTT.

There are a few counts of this clonotype. The chain recombines TRBV27 with TRBJ2-2, with D tentatively TRBD2 (6 bases). Per germline, CDR1 MNHEY and CDR2 SMNVEV (reference sequence). Deletions cut 8 bases from V and 0 bases from J, with 7 bases between. The CDR3 contains 13 residues. CDR3 nucleotide sequence: TGTGCCAGCGGCGGGACGAACACCGGGGAGCTGTTTTTT. This sequence encodes CASGGTNTGELFF.

This clonotype was counted at least ten times. The J gene is TRBJ2-7, the V gene TRBV7-8; D might be TRBD1 (5 bases). Trimming left V 1 base short and J 3 bases short, with 7 bases between. Germline V lookup: CDR1 SGHVS, CDR2 FQNEAQ. This CDR3 spans 13 amino acids. CDR3 region: CASSLGRDYEQYF. CDR3 nucleotides: TGTGCCAGCAGCTTAGGCAGGGACTACGAGCAGTACTTC.

This clonotype was recorded many times. The rearrangement links TRBV10-3 to TRBJ2-7; D is undetermined. The V gene's germline CDR1 is ENHRY and CDR2 SYGVKD. The CDR3 contains 13 residues. V lost 3 bases to trimming and J lost 2 bases, with 8 bases between them. CDR3 in DNA: TGTGCCATCAGTGACGACATCACCTACGAGCAGTACTTC. It is translated as CAISDDITYEQYF.

The chain has TRBV19 and TRBJ2-5; perhaps TRBD2 as D (6 bases). The germline V gene has CDR1 LNHDA and CDR2 SQIVND (reference sequence). V was shortened by 7 bases and J by 4 bases, with 19 bases between the two germline ends. This CDR3 has 15 residues. CDR3 in amino acids: CASTQGLHRRETQYF. In DNA, the CDR3 is TGTGCCAGTACCCAGGGACTTCATCGTCGAGAGACCCAGTACTTC.

This clonotype was counted between two and nine times. The chain is built from TRBV4-1 and TRBJ2-7; TRBD1 is a possible D gene (7 bases). The ends were cut back, 0 bases at V and 3 bases at J, with 12 bases in the middle. CDR1 and CDR2 from the germline V gene are MGHRA and YSYEKL. This CDR3 comprises 15 residues. The CDR3 region is CASSQEEGTDYEQYF. Here the CDR3 DNA reads TGCGCCAGCAGCCAAGAGGAGGGGACAGACTACGAGCAGTACTTC.

This chain uses TRBV4-3 with TRBJ2-7; TRBD1 aligns across 8 bases. The CDR3 is 15 residues long. Germline trimming cut 0 bases from V and 7 bases from J; bases unmatched to any gene: 8. Per the germline V gene, CDR1 is LGHNA and CDR2 is YSLEER. As DNA, the CDR3 is TGCGCCAGCAGCCAAGAAGGGGCAGGGGGCGAGGAGCAGTACTTC. Residues: CASSQEGAGGEEQYF.

In the case of this clonotype: A much larger clone lies one base from this, so it may be a read error. The chain uses TRBV2 and TRBJ2-5, with D possibly TRBD2 on 6 matching bases. The CDR3 sequence is 15 residues long. The V gene's germline CDR1 is SNHLY and CDR2 FYNNEI. V lost 6 bases, J lost 7 bases, and 21 bases lay in between. The CDR3 DNA is TGTGCCAGCAGAGGAGGGGCTTATGTCCATGGGACCCAGTACTTC. Encoded protein: CASRGGAYVHGTQYF.

This clonotype was recorded a few times. DNA of the CDR3: TGTGCCAGCAGTCCATCGGACAGGGCTCAGCAGTACTTC. It yields the protein CASSPSDRAQQYF. The chain links TRBV28 to TRBJ2-7; 8 bases fit TRBD1. The CDR3 is 13 residues long. V lost 5 bases to trimming and J lost 8 bases; unmatched junction nucleotides: 8. Germline CDR1 is MDHEN and CDR2 is SYDVKM.

Concerning this clonotype itself: It may be a read error: a sequence one base away is much more abundant. The chain is built from TRBV19 and TRBJ1-1; D remains unclear. The germline gives CDR1 LNHDA, CDR2 SQIVND (reference sequence). This CDR3 comprises 14 residues. The CDR3 DNA reads as TGTACCAGTAGTCCAGTGTCGTTGAACACTGAAGCTTTCTTT. It yields the protein CTSSPVSLNTEAFF.

This clonotype has a handful of counts. A junction end diverges from the germline sequence, so it may reflect a read error. The J gene is TRBJ2-5, the V gene TRBV10-3; weak D call: TRBD1 (6 bases). The CDR3 totals 14 residues. Looked up from germline, CDR1 is ENHRY and CDR2 is SYGVKD. CDR3 sequence (DNA): TGTGCCAGCAGTGACTCAGGGGTTGGAGAGACCCAGTACTTC. The encoded protein is CASSDSGVGETQYF.

This clonotype was observed many times. The chain uses TRBV7-8 and TRBJ1-6; no definite D call. Germline CDR1 and CDR2: SGHVS and FQNEAQ. Trimming removed 5 bases from V and 0 bases from J, with 11 bases in between. This CDR3 is 16 amino acids long. The CDR3 bases are TGTGCCAGCAGCCTGAGGATGAGCTCCTATAATTCACCCCTCCACTTT. This encodes CASSLRMSSYNSPLHF.

This clonotype has more than one count but fewer than ten. The V call is TRBV20-1, the J call TRBJ1-2, with D tentatively TRBD1 (5 bases). The germline gives CDR1 DFQATT, CDR2 SNEGSKA (reference sequence). The CDR3 contains 17 residues. V lost 1 base to trimming and J lost 5 bases, with 23 bases between them. CDR3: CSARGRDLAGGGYGYTF. Here the CDR3 DNA reads TGCAGTGCTAGAGGGAGGGACCTAGCGGGGGGTGGGTATGGCTACACCTTC.

This clonotype was found many times. This chain links TRBV10-3 with TRBJ2-7, with D possibly TRBD2 on 6 matching bases. CDR3 length: 15 residues. From germline, CDR1 is ENHRY and CDR2 SYGVKD. Trimming left V 6 bases short and J 6 bases short, with 21 bases between. The CDR3 sequence: CAISPRGRDVVEQYF. The CDR3 coding sequence is TGTGCCATCAGCCCTAGAGGGCGGGATGTCGTCGAGCAGTACTTC.

The gene calls are TRBV12-3 or TRBV12-4 and TRBJ1-5; 11 nucleotides align to TRBD1. The J segment lost 6 bases and the V segment lost 6 bases, leaving 10 bases of the junction unmatched. This CDR3 region has 16 residues. The CDR3 DNA reads as TGTGCCAGCAGCTCGGGACAGGGGGTGGGCAGTCAGCCCCAGCATTTT. This gives the protein CASSSGQGVGSQPQHF.

The chain employs TRBV3-1 and TRBJ1-4, with D uncertain. The V end was cut by 5 bases, the J end by 5 bases, with 9 bases between. Germline V gives CDR1 LGHDT, CDR2 YNNKEL (reference sequence). This CDR3 has 13 amino acids. Here the CDR3 reads CASSETVNEKLFF. DNA of the CDR3: TGTGCCAGCAGCGAGACGGTGAATGAAAAACTGTTTTTT.

Concerning this clonotype itself: A junction boundary mismatches the germline segment, possibly from a read error. The J gene is TRBJ2-2, the V gene TRBV6-1; D is possibly TRBD1 (6 bases). The CDR3 sequence is 17 residues long. Germline values: CDR1 MNHNS, CDR2 SASEGT. This chain's CDR3 is CAGSDRRGSVNTGELFF. The CDR3 DNA sequence: TGTGCCGGCAGTGACCGCAGGGGAAGCGTGAACACCGGGGAGCTGTTTTTT.

This clonotype was counted only a few times. The chain joins TRBV6-6 to TRBJ2-2; a possible D gene is TRBD2 (6 bases). CDR3 size: 14 residues. Germline loops: CDR1 MNHNY, CDR2 SVGAGI (reference sequence). The CDR3 sequence is CGSRWGANTGELFF. In DNA form, the CDR3 reads TGTGGTAGCCGATGGGGGGCGAACACCGGGGAGCTGTTTTTT.

This clonotype has at least ten counts. J is TRBJ2-5 and V is TRBV9; D is perhaps TRBD1 (7 bases). Germline-derived CDR1 and CDR2 are SGDLS and YYNGEE. This CDR3 contains 14 residues. The V and J ends lost 1 base and 5 bases respectively, with 12 bases between them. In DNA form, the CDR3 reads TGTGCCAGCAGCGTACAGGGGGGAGAGGAGACCCAGTACTTC. Residues: CASSVQGGEETQYF.

This clonotype was seen repeatedly, ten times or more. V usage is TRBV7-9 and J usage is TRBJ1-4; possible D gene TRBD1, 5 bases. V shed 1 base and J shed 7 bases, with 13 bases lying between them. This CDR3 has 15 residues. Germline V lookup: CDR1 SEHNR, CDR2 FQNEAQ (reference sequence). The DNA of the CDR3 is TGTGCCAGCAGCTTAGGGAACAGTGGGACTGAAAAACTGTTTTTT. It encodes CASSLGNSGTEKLFF.

This clonotype has only a few counts. The rearrangement joins TRBV7-8 to TRBJ1-6; 9 bases match TRBD1. Germline CDR1 and CDR2: SGHVS and FQNEAQ. Trimming cost V 5 bases and J 8 bases; bases outside gene matches: 4. The CDR3 contains 14 residues. The CDR3 sequence is CASSIGQGHSPLHF. The CDR3 coding sequence is TGTGCCAGCAGCATCGGACAGGGGCATTCACCCCTCCACTTT.

The gene calls are TRBV20-1 and TRBJ2-2, with 9 nucleotides matching TRBD2. CDR3 size: 16 residues. V shed 6 bases, J shed 6 bases, and the junction held 14 bases outside the gene matches. Germline V lookup: CDR1 DFQATT, CDR2 SNEGSKA (reference sequence). In DNA form, the CDR3 reads TGCAGTGCCCGCAGGGGCGGGGGGGCAAGTGCCGGGGAGCTGTTTTTT. Residues: CSARRGGGASAGELFF.

This chain uses TRBV7-9 with TRBJ1-2; TRBD1 might be the D (5 bases). The ends were cut back, 5 bases at V and 3 bases at J, with 22 bases in the middle. The germline V gene encodes CDR1 SEHNR and CDR2 FQNEAQ (reference sequence). The CDR3 consists of 17 residues. The CDR3 DNA reads as TGTGCCAGCAGCCATGGGAGGGGCTATGTGGGGGACTATGGCTACACCTTC. Protein sequence: CASSHGRGYVGDYGYTF.

This clonotype was detected ten times or more. This chain joins TRBV12-3 or TRBV12-4 and TRBJ1-6, with unresolved D. Trimming removed 5 bases at V and 8 bases at J, with 16 bases between. There are 15 residues in the CDR3. The CDR3 region has the DNA TGTGCCAGCAGTCGGAGGGAATTGGTCGATTCACCCCTCCACTTT. Protein sequence: CASSRRELVDSPLHF.

This clonotype appeared a single time. The chain employs TRBV5-4 and TRBJ1-3; TRBD1 matches at 9 bases. Per the germline V gene, CDR1 is SGHNT and CDR2 is YYREEE (reference sequence). Germline trimming cut 2 bases from V and 10 bases from J; bases unmatched to any gene: 16. The CDR3 extends over 17 amino acids. CDR3 DNA: TGTGCCAGCAGCTTCCCCAGAGGGGGACAGGGTGCGGGAACCATATATTTT. Its translation is CASSFPRGGQGAGTIYF.